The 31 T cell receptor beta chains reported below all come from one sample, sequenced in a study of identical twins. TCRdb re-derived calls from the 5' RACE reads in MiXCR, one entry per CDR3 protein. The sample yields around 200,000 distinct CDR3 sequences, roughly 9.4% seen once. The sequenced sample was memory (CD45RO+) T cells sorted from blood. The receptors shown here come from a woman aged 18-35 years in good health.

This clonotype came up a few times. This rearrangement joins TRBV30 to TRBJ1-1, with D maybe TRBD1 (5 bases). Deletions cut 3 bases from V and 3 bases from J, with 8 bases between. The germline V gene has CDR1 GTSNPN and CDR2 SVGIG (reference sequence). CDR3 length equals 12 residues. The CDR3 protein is CAWSWGYTEAFF. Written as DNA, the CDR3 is TGTGCCTGGAGCTGGGGGTACACTGAAGCTTTCTTT.

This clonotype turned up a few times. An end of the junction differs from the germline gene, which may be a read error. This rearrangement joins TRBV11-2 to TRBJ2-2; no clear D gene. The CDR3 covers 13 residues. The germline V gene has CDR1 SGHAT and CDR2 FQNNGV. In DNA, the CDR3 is TGTGCCAGCACCTTAACCCGGGCCGGGGAGCTGTTTTTT. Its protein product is CASTLTRAGELFF.

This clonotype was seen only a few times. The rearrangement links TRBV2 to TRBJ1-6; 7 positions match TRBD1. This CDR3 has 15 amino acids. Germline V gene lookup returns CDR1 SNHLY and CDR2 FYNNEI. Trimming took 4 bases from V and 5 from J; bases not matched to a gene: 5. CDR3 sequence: CASSALTGNNSPLHF. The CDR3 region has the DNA TGTGCCAGCAGTGCACTGACAGGGAATAATTCACCCCTCCACTTT.

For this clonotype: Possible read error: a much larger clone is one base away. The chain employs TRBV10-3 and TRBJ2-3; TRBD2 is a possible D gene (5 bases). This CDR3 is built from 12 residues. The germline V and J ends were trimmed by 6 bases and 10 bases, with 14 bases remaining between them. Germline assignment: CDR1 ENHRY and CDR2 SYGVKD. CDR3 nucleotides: TGTGCCATCAGCGGTCAGACTAATTCGCAGTATTTT. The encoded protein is CAISGQTNSQYF.

CDR3 coding DNA: TGCGCCAGCAGTTCCAACGGGGGGGCGGACATTCAGTACTTC. Protein sequence: CASSSNGGADIQYF. The J gene is TRBJ2-4, the V gene TRBV10-1, with 8 bases that match TRBD2. The CDR3 sequence is 14 residues long. Germline CDR1 WNHNN, CDR2 SYGVQD (reference sequence). The V gene end was trimmed by 5 bases and the J gene end by 8 bases; junction bases not matched to a gene: 8.

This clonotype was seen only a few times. CDR3 DNA sequence: TGTGCCAGCAGCTTAATGTCAGGGGAGAATGAAGCTTTCTTT. Translating gives CASSLMSGENEAFF. The genes are TRBV11-2 and TRBJ1-1; a weak D match, TRBD1 (6 bases). Between the trimmed V and J ends, which lost 2 bases and 7 bases, there was a span of 14 bases. In germline, CDR1 is SGHAT, CDR2 FQNNGV. This CDR3 region has 14 residues.

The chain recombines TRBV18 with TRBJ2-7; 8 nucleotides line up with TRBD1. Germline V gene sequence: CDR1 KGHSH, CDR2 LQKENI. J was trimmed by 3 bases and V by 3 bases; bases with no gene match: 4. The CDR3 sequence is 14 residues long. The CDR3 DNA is TGTGCCAGCTCACCGCGACAGGGGCGCTACGAGCAGTACTTC. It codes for CASSPRQGRYEQYF.

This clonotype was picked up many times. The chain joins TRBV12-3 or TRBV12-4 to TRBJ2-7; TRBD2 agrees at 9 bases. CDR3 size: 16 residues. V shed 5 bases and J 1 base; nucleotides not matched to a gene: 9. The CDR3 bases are TGTGCCAGCAGTCGCCCTACTAGCGGGTCATCCTACGAGCAGTACTTC. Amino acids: CASSRPTSGSSYEQYF.

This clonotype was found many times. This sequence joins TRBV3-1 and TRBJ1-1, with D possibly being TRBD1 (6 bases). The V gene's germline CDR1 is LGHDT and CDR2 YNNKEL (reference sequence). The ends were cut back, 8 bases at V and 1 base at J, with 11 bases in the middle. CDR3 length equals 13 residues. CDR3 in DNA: TGTGCCAGCGCAGGGGTAGCGAACACTGAAGCTTTCTTT. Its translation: CASAGVANTEAFF.

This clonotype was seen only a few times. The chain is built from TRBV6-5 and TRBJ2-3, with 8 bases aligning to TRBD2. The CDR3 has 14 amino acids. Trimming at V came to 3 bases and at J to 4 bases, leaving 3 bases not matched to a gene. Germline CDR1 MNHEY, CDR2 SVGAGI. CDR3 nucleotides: TGTGCCAGCAGTTATGGGACTAGATCAGATACGCAGTATTTT. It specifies CASSYGTRSDTQYF.

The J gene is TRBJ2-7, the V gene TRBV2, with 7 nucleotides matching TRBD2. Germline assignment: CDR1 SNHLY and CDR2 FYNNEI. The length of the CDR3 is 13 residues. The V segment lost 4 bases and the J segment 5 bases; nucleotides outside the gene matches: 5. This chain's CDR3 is CASSGGSWHEQYF. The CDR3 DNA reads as TGTGCCAGCAGTGGCGGGAGCTGGCACGAGCAGTACTTC.

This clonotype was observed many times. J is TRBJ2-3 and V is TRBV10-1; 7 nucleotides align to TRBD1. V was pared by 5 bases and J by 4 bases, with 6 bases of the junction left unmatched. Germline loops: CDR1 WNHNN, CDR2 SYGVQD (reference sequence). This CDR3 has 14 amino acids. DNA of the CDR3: TGCGCCAGCAGTCCCGGACAGGCCCCAGATACGCAGTATTTT. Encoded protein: CASSPGQAPDTQYF.

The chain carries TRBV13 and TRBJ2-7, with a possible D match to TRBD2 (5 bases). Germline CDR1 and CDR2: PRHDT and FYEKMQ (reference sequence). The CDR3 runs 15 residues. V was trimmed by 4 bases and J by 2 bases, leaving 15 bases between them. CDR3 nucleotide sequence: TGTGCCAGCAGCTCCCTAGCTGTTAGTCCCTACGAGCAGTACTTC. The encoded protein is CASSSLAVSPYEQYF.

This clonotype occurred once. CDR3 sequence reads: CASSATDRGLDYGYTF. For the CDR3, the DNA is TGTGCCAGCAGTGCCACCGACAGGGGCCTTGACTATGGCTACACCTTC. The V and J genes are TRBV25-1 and TRBJ1-2; 8 nucleotides align to TRBD1. The CDR3 has 16 residues. V was clipped by 4 bases and J by 3 bases; unmatched bases: 10. Germline V CDR1 and CDR2: MGHDK, SYGVNS.

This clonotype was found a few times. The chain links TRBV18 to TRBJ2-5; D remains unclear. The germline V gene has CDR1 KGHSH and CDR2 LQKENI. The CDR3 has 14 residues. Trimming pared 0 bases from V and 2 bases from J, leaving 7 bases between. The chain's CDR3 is CASSPPGRQETQYF. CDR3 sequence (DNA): TGTGCCAGCTCACCACCGGGCAGACAAGAGACCCAGTACTTC. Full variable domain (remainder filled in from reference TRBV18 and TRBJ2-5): NAGVMQNPRHLVRRRGQEARLRCSPMKGHSHVYWYRQLPEEGLKFMVYLQKENIIDESGMPKERFSAEFPKEGPSILRIQQVVRGDSAAYFCASSPPGRQETQYFGPGTRLLVL.

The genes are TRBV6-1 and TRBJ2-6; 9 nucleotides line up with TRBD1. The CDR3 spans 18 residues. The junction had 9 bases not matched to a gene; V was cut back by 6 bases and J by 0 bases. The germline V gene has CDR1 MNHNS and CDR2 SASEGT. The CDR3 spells CASSPRGQGNSGANVLTF. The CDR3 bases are TGTGCCAGCAGCCCCCGGGGACAGGGCAACTCTGGGGCCAACGTCCTGACTTTC.

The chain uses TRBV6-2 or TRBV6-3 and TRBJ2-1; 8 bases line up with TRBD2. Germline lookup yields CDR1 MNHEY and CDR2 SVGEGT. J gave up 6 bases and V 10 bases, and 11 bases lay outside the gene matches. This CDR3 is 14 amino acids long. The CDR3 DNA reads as TGTGCCACCGTGAGAGCGGGAGTAAGCAATGAGCAGTTCTTC. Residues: CATVRAGVSNEQFF.

The CDR3 DNA is TGTGCCAGCAGCCCCGCTAGCGGGGGCACAGATACGCAGTATTTT. Protein: CASSPASGGTDTQYF. V is TRBV4-2 and J is TRBJ2-3, with 9 bases that match TRBD2. The CDR3 extends over 15 amino acids. With 4 bases clipped from V and 1 base from J, the junction kept 3 bases outside the gene matches. The V gene's germline CDR1 is LGHNA and CDR2 YNFKEQ.

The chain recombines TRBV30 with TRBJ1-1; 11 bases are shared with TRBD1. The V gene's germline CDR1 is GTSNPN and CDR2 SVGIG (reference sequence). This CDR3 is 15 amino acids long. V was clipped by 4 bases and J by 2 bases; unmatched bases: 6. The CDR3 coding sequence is TGTGCCTGGAATTCCGGGACAGGGGGTAACACTGAAGCTTTCTTT. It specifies CAWNSGTGGNTEAFF.

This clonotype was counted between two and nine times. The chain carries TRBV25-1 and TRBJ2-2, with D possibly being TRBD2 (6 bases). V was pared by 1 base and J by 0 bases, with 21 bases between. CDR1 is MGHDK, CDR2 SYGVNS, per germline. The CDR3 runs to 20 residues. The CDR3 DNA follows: TGTGCCAGCAGTGAATCAGGAGTGGTGCGGGGCGGCGCGAACACCGGGGAGCTGTTTTTT. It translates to CASSESGVVRGGANTGELFF.

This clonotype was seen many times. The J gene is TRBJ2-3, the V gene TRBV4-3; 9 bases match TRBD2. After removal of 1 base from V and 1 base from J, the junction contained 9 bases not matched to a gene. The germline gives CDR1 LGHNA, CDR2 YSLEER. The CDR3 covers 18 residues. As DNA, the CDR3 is TGCGCCAGCAGCCAAGGCGGGAGGGCCATGCATGGCACAGATACGCAGTATTTT. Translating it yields CASSQGGRAMHGTDTQYF.

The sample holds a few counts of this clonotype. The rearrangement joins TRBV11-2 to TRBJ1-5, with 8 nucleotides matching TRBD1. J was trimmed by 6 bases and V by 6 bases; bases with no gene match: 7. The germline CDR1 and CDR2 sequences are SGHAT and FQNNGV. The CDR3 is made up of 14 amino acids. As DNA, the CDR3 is TGTGCCAGCAGTACCGGACAGGGAGTTCAGCCCCAGCATTTT. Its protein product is CASSTGQGVQPQHF.

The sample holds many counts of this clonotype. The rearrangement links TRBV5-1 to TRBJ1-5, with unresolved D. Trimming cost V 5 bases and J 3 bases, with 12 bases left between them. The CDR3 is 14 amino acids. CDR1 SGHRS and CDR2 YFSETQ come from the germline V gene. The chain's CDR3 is CASSYGLHNQPQHF. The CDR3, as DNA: TGCGCCAGCAGTTATGGGCTCCACAATCAGCCCCAGCATTTT.

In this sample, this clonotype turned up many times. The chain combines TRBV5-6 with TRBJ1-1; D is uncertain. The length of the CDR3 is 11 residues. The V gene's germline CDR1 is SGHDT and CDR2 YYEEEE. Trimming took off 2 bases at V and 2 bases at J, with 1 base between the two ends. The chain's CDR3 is CASSFNTEAFF. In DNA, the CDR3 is TGTGCCAGCAGCTTTAACACTGAAGCTTTCTTT.

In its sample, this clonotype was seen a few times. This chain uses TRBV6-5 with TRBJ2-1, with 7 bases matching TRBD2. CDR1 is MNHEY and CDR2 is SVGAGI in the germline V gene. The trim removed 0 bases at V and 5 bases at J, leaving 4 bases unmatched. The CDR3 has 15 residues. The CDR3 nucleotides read TGTGCCAGCAGTTACTCGCGGGGGACTAACAATGAGCAGTTCTTC. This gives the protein CASSYSRGTNNEQFF.

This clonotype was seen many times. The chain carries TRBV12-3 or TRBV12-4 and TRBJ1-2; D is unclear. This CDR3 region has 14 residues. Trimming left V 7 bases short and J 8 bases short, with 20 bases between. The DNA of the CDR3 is TGTGCCAGCACCGCGGATGGGGAGATAAGCGGCTACACCTTC. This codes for CASTADGEISGYTF.

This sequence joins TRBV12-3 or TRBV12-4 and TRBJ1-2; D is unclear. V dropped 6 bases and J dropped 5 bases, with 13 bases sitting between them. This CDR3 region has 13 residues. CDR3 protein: CASSPTEGYGYTF. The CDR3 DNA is TGTGCCAGCAGCCCTACAGAGGGTTATGGCTACACCTTC.

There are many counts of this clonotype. The CDR3 reads CASSLSGRARNEQFF. As DNA, the CDR3 is TGTGCCAGCAGCCTTAGCGGGAGGGCGAGAAATGAGCAGTTCTTC. V is TRBV7-9 and J is TRBJ2-1; 11 bases are shared with TRBD2. V lost 5 bases and J lost 7; bases outside the gene matches: 7. The CDR3 extends over 15 amino acids. Germline values: CDR1 SEHNR, CDR2 FQNEAQ (reference sequence).

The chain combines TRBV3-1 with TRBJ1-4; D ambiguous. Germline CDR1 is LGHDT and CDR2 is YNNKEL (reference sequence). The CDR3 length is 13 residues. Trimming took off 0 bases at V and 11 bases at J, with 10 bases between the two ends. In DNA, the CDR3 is TGTGCCAGCAGCCAAGATGAGGTCCCTAAACTGTTTTTT. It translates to CASSQDEVPKLFF.

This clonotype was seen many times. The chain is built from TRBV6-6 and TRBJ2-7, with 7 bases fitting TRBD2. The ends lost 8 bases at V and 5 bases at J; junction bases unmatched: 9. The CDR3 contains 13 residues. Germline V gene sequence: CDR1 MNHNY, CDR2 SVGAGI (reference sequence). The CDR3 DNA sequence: TGTGCCAGCCGAGGGACTAATGCTCACGAGCAGTACTTC. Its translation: CASRGTNAHEQYF.

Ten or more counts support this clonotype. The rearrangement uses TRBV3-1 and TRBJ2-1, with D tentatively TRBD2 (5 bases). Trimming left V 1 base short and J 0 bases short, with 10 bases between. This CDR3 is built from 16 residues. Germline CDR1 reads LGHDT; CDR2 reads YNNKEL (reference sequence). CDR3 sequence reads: CASSQGAGHSYNEQFF. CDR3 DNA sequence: TGTGCCAGCAGCCAAGGGGCGGGCCACTCCTACAATGAGCAGTTCTTC.